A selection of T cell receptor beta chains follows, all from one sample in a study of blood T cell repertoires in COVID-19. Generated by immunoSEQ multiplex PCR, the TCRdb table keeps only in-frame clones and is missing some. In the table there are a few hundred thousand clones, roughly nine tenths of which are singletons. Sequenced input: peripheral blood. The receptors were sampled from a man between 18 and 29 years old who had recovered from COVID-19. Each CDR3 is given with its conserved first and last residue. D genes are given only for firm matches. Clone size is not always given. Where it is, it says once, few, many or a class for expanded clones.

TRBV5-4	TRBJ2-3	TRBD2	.	CASSPWGGVTDTQYF	TGTGCCAGCAGCCCCTGGGGGGGGGTCACAGATACGCAGTATTTT
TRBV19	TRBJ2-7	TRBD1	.	CASSIGPLKGATYEQYF	TGTGCCAGTAGTATAGGGCCCCTTAAGGGGGCTACCTACGAGCAGTACTTC
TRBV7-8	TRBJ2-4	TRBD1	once	CASSPSKSRGSKNIQYF	TGTGCCAGCAGCCCGAGCAAGTCCAGGGGGTCCAAAAACATTCAGTACTTC
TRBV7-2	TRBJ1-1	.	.	CASSLAYLNTEAFF	TGTGCCAGCAGCTTAGCTTATCTCAACACTGAAGCTTTCTTT
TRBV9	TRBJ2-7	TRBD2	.	CASSPAGTSGRSEQYF	TGTGCCAGCAGCCCTGCCGGGACTAGCGGGAGGAGCGAGCAGTACTTC
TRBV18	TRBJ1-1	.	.	CASSPTDQGTNTEAFF	TGTGCCAGCTCACCGACGGACCAGGGGACGAACACTGAAGCTTTCTTT
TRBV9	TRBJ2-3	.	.	CASSSPRGSGTDTQYF	TGTGCCAGCAGCTCCCCCCGAGGGTCTGGCACAGATACGCAGTATTTT
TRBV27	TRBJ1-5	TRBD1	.	CASSLRDSGSNQPQHF	TGTGCCAGCAGTCTCAGGGACAGCGGGAGCAATCAGCCCCAGCATTTT
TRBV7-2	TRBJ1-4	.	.	CASSSRTGQMELFF	TGTGCCAGCAGCTCCAGAACCGGACAGATGGAACTGTTTTTT
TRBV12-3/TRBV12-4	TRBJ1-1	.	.	CASSFTGNTEAFF	TGTGCCAGCAGTTTCACCGGGAACACTGAAGCTTTCTTT
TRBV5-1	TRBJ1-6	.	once	CASSLGASNSPLHF	TGCGCCAGCAGCTTGGGGGCCTCTAATTCACCCCTCCACTTT
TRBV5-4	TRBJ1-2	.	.	CASSLPGIGDYGYTF	TGTGCCAGCAGCCTCCCCGGGATAGGAGACTATGGCTACACCTTC
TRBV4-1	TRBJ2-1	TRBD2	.	CASSQDDGLAGNEQFF	TGCGCCAGCAGCCAAGATGATGGGCTAGCGGGTAATGAGCAGTTCTTC
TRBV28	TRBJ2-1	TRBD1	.	CASSLGTGAYNEQFF	TGTGCCAGCAGTTTAGGGACAGGGGCCTACAATGAGCAGTTCTTC
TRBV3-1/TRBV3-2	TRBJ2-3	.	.	CASSTEPDTQYF	TGTGCCAGCAGCACCGAGCCAGATACGCAGTATTTT
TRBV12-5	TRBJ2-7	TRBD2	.	CASALAGGDEQYF	TGTGCTAGTGCCCTAGCGGGAGGGGACGAGCAGTACTTC
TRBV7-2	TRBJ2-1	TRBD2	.	CASSLGLAGHNEQFF	TGTGCCAGCAGCTTAGGACTAGCGGGGCACAATGAGCAGTTCTTC
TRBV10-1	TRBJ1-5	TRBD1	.	CASSDPGQGACQPQHF	TGCGCCAGCAGTGATCCGGGACAGGGGGCTTGTCAGCCCCAGCATTTT
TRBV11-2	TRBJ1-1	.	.	CASSGYGSGAFF	TGTGCCAGCAGCGGCTATGGGAGCGGAGCTTTCTTT
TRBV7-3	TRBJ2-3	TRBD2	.	CASSPGTSGSTDTQYF	TGTGCCAGCAGCCCGGGGACTAGCGGGAGCACAGATACGCAGTATTTT
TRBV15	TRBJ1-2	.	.	CATSRDLALPNYGYTF	TGTGCCACCAGCAGAGATCTGGCTCTCCCGAACTATGGCTACACCTTC
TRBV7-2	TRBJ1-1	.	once	CASSSQGDTEAFF	TGTGCCAGCAGCTCACAGGGAGACACTGAAGCTTTCTTT
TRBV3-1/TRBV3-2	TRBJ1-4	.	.	CASSQSTEREKLFF	TGTGCCAGCAGCCAATCCACCGAGCGGGAAAAACTGTTTTTT
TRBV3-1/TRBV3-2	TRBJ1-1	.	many	CASSFQGGNTEAFF	TGTGCCAGCAGCTTCCAGGGAGGGAACACTGAAGCTTTCTTT
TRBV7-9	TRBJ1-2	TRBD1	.	CASSPLSTGAYGYTF	TGTGCCAGCAGCCCCCTCTCGACAGGGGCCTATGGCTACACCTTC
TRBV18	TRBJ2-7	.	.	CASSPLTGPYEQYF	TGTGCCAGCTCACCACTGACAGGTCCCTACGAGCAGTACTTC
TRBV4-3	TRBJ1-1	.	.	CASSQDEGSRTEAFF	TGCGCCAGCAGCCAAGACGAAGGGAGTCGAACTGAAGCTTTCTTT
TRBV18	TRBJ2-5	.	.	CASSRQETQYF	TGTGCCAGCTCCCGTCAAGAGACCCAGTACTTC
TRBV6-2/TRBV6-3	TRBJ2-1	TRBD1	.	CASSSGQGQFF	TGTGCCAGCAGCTCCGGACAGGGTCAGTTCTTC
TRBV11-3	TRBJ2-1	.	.	CASSLLVSNEQFF	TGTGCCAGCAGCTTGCTAGTATCCAATGAGCAGTTCTTC
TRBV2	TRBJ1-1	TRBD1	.	CASRGQGGEAFF	TGTGCCAGCAGGGGACAGGGGGGCGAAGCTTTCTTT
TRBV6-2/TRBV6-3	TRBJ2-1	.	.	CASSYGSANEQFF	TGTGCCAGCAGTTACGGGAGTGCCAATGAGCAGTTCTTC
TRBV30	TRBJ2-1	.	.	CAWSLASDYNEQFF	TGTGCCTGGAGTCTTGCTAGTGACTACAATGAGCAGTTCTTC
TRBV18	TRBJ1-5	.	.	CASSPEGKYSNQPQHF	TGTGCCAGCTCACCAGAGGGAAAGTATAGCAATCAGCCCCAGCATTTT
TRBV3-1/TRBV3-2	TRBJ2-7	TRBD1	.	CASSLWDRTYEQYF	TGTGCCAGCAGTCTCTGGGACAGAACCTACGAGCAGTACTTC
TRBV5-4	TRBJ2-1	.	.	CASSPEPYNEQFF	TGTGCCAGCAGCCCTGAGCCTTACAATGAGCAGTTCTTC
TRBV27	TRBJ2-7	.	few	CASRPGRSYEQYF	TGTGCCAGCAGACCCGGCAGGTCCTACGAGCAGTACTTC
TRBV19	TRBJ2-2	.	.	CASSPNTGELFF	TGTGCCAGTAGTCCAAACACCGGGGAGCTGTTTTTT
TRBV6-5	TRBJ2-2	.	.	CASSLLRQNTGELFF	TGTGCCAGCAGTCTCCTCCGACAGAACACCGGGGAGCTGTTTTTT
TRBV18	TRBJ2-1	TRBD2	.	CASSPRPGLAGGSEQFF	TGTGCCAGCTCACCACGCCCGGGACTAGCGGGAGGGAGTGAGCAGTTCTTC
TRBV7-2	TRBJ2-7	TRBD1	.	CASSPTGISYEQYF	TGTGCCAGCAGCCCGACAGGGATTTCCTACGAGCAGTACTTC
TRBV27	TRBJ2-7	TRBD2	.	CASRPGVAGYEQYF	TGTGCCAGCAGACCCGGGGTAGCGGGGTACGAGCAGTACTTC
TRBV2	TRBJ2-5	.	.	CASGPQGGETQYF	TGTGCCAGCGGACCACAGGGTGGAGAGACCCAGTACTTC
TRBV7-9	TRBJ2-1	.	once	CASRSGIYNEQFF	TGTGCCAGCAGATCAGGGATCTACAATGAGCAGTTCTTC
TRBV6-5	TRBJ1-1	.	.	CASLRGGATEAFF	TGTGCCAGCCTCAGAGGGGGGGCCACTGAAGCTTTCTTT
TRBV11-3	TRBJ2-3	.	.	CASSSSSRGTDTQYF	TGTGCCAGCAGCTCTTCCTCTCGGGGCACAGATACGCAGTATTTT
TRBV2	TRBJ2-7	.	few	CASLPRRSADEQYF	TGTGCCAGCCTTCCGCGGAGGTCGGCGGACGAGCAGTACTTC
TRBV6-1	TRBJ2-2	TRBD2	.	CASSGRTSGGAITGELFF	TGTGCCAGCAGTGGGAGGACTAGCGGGGGGGCGATCACCGGGGAGCTGTTTTTT
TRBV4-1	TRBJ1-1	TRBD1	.	CASSQQGVDTEAFF	TGCGCCAGCAGCCAACAGGGGGTGGACACTGAAGCTTTCTTT